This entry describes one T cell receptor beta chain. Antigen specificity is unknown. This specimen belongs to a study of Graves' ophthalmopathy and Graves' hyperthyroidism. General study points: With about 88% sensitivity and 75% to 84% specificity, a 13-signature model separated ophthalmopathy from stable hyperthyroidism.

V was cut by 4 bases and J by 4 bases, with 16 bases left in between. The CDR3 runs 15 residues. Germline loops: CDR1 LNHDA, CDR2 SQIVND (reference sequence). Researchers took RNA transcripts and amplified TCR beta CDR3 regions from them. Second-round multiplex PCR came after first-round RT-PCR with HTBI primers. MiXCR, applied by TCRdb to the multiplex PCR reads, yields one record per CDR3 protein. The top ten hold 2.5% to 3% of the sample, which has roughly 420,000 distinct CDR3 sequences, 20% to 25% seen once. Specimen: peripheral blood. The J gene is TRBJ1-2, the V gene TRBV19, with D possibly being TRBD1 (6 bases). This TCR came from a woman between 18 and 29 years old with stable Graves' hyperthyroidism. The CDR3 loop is CASSTSSGTPYGYTF. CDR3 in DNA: TGTGCCAGTAGTACCTCCTCGGGGACACCCTATGGCTACACCTTC.